A selection of T cell receptor beta chains follows, all from one sample in a study of blood T cell repertoires in COVID-19. The table came from immunoSEQ multiplex PCR; TCRdb's copy has only in-frame clones and leaves some out. The repertoire holds over 70,000 clones, roughly 80% seen once, with about a fifth in the top ten. The sample consisted of peripheral blood. Receptors were obtained from a woman of 80 years or more with acute or convalescent COVID-19. The CDR3 runs from the conserved cysteine through the conserved F or W. The order of the fields is J gene, clone size, D gene, V gene, CDR3 protein, CDR3 DNA. The D gene is left open where the match is weak. A clone size is listed for some rows: how often the clone was seen (once, few, many), or a class if it is expanded.

>TRBJ2-7|.|.|TRBV27
CASGRGSQFYEQYF
TGTGCCAGCGGACGGGGGAGCCAGTTCTACGAGCAGTACTTC
>TRBJ2-7|.|.|TRBV30
CAWAEGHEQYF
TGTGCCTGGGCGGAGGGGCACGAGCAGTACTTC
>TRBJ2-1|.|TRBD1|TRBV10-3
CAISPFDRGSYNEQFF
TGTGCCATCAGTCCTTTCGACAGGGGCTCCTACAATGAGCAGTTCTTC
>TRBJ2-5|.|.|TRBV11-1
CASSLLGRVTETQYF
TGTGCCAGCAGCTTATTAGGCAGGGTGACAGAGACCCAGTACTTC
>TRBJ2-3|.|TRBD1|TRBV15
CATSGGQGDADTQYF
TGTGCCACCAGCGGAGGACAGGGGGATGCAGATACGCAGTATTTT
>TRBJ2-1|.|.|TRBV15
CATSRTERAPGGQFF
TGTGCCACCAGCCGCACGGAGCGGGCTCCTGGTGGGCAGTTCTTC
>TRBJ1-4|.|TRBD1|TRBV6-5
CASIRQGATNEKLFF
TGTGCCAGCATCCGCCAGGGGGCAACTAATGAAAAACTGTTTTTT
>TRBJ1-1|.|.|TRBV10-3
CATRYIGQNTEAFF
TGTGCCACCCGGTACATTGGACAGAACACTGAAGCTTTCTTT
>TRBJ1-1|.|TRBD1|TRBV18
CASSRRTGGAETEAFF
TGTGCCAGCTCACGACGGACAGGGGGCGCTGAGACTGAAGCTTTCTTT
>TRBJ1-1|few|.|TRBV5-1
CASSLREGLSTEAFF
TGCGCCAGCAGCTTGCGGGAGGGTTTGAGCACTGAAGCTTTCTTT
>TRBJ1-4|.|TRBD1|TRBV5-1
CASSPDRGPNEKLFF
TGCGCCAGCAGCCCGGACAGGGGTCCTAATGAAAAACTGTTTTTT
>TRBJ1-2|.|.|TRBV5-5
CASSSSQGWGYGYTF
TGTGCCAGCAGCTCCAGCCAGGGGTGGGGCTATGGCTACACCTTC
>TRBJ1-2|.|.|TRBV6-5
CASSVFYSSYGYTF
TGTGCCAGCAGCGTTTTTTACAGCTCATATGGCTACACCTTC
>TRBJ2-3|.|TRBD2|TRBV7-3
CASSLGLAGGSTDTQYF
TGTGCCAGCAGCTTGGGACTAGCGGGGGGTAGCACAGATACGCAGTATTTT
>TRBJ2-2|once|.|TRBV5-8
CASSLGYYSGELFF
TGTGCCAGCAGCTTGGGTTATTATTCCGGGGAGCTGTTTTTT
>TRBJ1-5|.|.|TRBV30
CAWSGQSNQPQHF
TGTGCCTGGTCTGGACAGAGCAATCAGCCCCAGCATTTT
>TRBJ2-5|.|.|TRBV11-1
CASRRRATETQYF
TGTGCCAGCCGTCGGAGGGCCACAGAGACCCAGTACTTC
>TRBJ2-3|.|TRBD2|TRBV6-1
CASSERPGLAVDTQYF
TGTGCCAGCAGTGAACGTCCGGGGCTAGCGGTAGATACGCAGTATTTT
>TRBJ2-1|.|TRBD2|TRBV7-8
CASSLERGLAGVQFF
TGTGCCAGCAGCTTAGAGAGGGGACTAGCGGGGGTGCAGTTCTTC
>TRBJ2-4|.|.|TRBV18
CASSPTGKPNIQYF
TGTGCCAGCTCACCTACAGGGAAACCAAACATTCAGTACTTC
>TRBJ2-7|.|TRBD2|TRBV10-3
CATWTSGSNEQYF
TGTGCCACCTGGACTAGCGGGAGCAACGAGCAGTACTTC
>TRBJ1-6|.|TRBD1|TRBV3-1/TRBV3-2
CASSHLMYRGASPLHF
TGTGCCAGCAGCCATCTCATGTACAGGGGGGCTTCACCCCTCCACTTT
>TRBJ2-2|once|TRBD1|TRBV3-1/TRBV3-2
CASSQGALNTGELFF
TGTGCCAGCTCACAGGGGGCGTTGAACACCGGGGAGCTGTTTTTT
>TRBJ2-5|.|TRBD2|TRBV7-2
CASSLGRAGSETQYF
TGTGCCAGCAGCTTGGGTAGAGCGGGGTCAGAGACCCAGTACTTC
>TRBJ1-4|.|TRBD1|TRBV18
CASSARQGAGEKLFF
TGTGCCAGCTCAGCGAGACAGGGGGCCGGTGAAAAACTGTTTTTT
>TRBJ1-4|.|.|TRBV19
CASGEYDEKLFF
TGTGCCAGTGGGGAGTATGATGAAAAACTGTTTTTT
>TRBJ2-2|.|TRBD2|TRBV2
CASSGLAGITGELFF
TGTGCCAGCAGCGGACTAGCGGGAATCACCGGGGAGCTGTTTTTT
>TRBJ2-6|few|TRBD1|TRBV19
CASKGGRGANVLTF
TGTGCCAGTAAAGGGGGCCGCGGGGCCAACGTCCTGACTTTC
>TRBJ2-5|.|.|TRBV12-3/TRBV12-4
CASSYYTQETQYF
TGTGCCAGCAGTTACTACACCCAAGAGACCCAGTACTTC
>TRBJ2-5|.|.|TRBV12-3/TRBV12-4
CASTVNFQETQYF
TGTGCCAGCACCGTTAACTTTCAAGAGACCCAGTACTTC
>TRBJ1-1|.|.|TRBV7-2
CASSFVTGSAFF
TGTGCCAGCAGCTTCGTTACAGGTAGCGCTTTCTTT
>TRBJ1-3|.|.|TRBV7-8
CASSLAYQGSGNTIYF
TGTGCCAGCAGCTTAGCTTACCAGGGCTCTGGAAACACCATATATTTT
>TRBJ1-1|.|.|TRBV10-3
CAISEFEWQTEAFF
TGTGCCATCAGTGAGTTCGAATGGCAGACTGAAGCTTTCTTT
>TRBJ1-1|few|.|TRBV27
CASSYGGGNTEAFF
TGTGCCAGCAGTTACGGGGGAGGGAACACTGAAGCTTTCTTT
>TRBJ2-5|.|.|TRBV5-1
CASSGTGTLGETQYF
TGCGCCAGCAGCGGCACCGGGACTCTCGGGGAGACCCAGTACTTC
>TRBJ2-7|.|.|TRBV5-5
CASSPGFYEQYF
TGTGCCAGCAGCCCAGGGTTCTACGAGCAGTACTTC
>TRBJ2-3|.|TRBD2|TRBV7-8
CASSLVWRENGDTQYF
TGTGCCAGCAGCTTAGTCTGGCGGGAGAATGGAGATACGCAGTATTTT
>TRBJ2-1|.|TRBD2|TRBV14
CASTPGLADYNEQFF
TGTGCCAGCACCCCCGGACTAGCGGACTACAATGAGCAGTTCTTC
>TRBJ1-2|.|TRBD1|TRBV29-1
CSVDLRTGRSNYGYTF
TGCAGCGTTGATTTGAGGACAGGGAGGTCTAACTATGGCTACACCTTC
>TRBJ2-1|.|.|TRBV3-1/TRBV3-2
CASSQASGYNEQFF
TGTGCCAGCAGCCAAGCGAGCGGTTACAATGAGCAGTTCTTC
>TRBJ1-4|.|TRBD1|TRBV2
CASRGQGVGKLFF
TGTGCCAGCAGAGGACAGGGGGTAGGGAAACTGTTTTTT
>TRBJ2-3|.|.|TRBV30
CAWSGHTDTQYF
TGTGCCTGGAGTGGTCATACAGATACGCAGTATTTT
>TRBJ2-4|.|TRBD2|TRBV3-1/TRBV3-2
CASSRGGAVAKNIQYF
TGTGCCAGCAGCCGCGGGGGGGCCGTAGCCAAAAACATTCAGTACTTC
>TRBJ1-4|.|TRBD1|TRBV30
CACTVDRVHEKLFF
TGTGCCTGTACCGTGGACAGGGTTCATGAAAAACTGTTTTTT
>TRBJ1-1|.|.|TRBV9
CASSPREGWDVTEAFF
TGTGCCAGCAGCCCCCGTGAGGGCTGGGATGTGACTGAAGCTTTCTTT
>TRBJ1-3|once|.|TRBV6-6
CASSSDRSSGNTIYF
TGTGCCAGCAGTTCGGACAGATCTTCAGGAAACACCATATATTTT
>TRBJ2-1|.|TRBD2|TRBV10-3
CATLRLAGAGVDEQFF
TGTGCCACCTTACGACTAGCGGGAGCAGGAGTCGATGAGCAGTTCTTC
>TRBJ1-5|.|TRBD1|TRBV6-5
CASRTGQNQPQHF
TGTGCCAGCCGGACAGGGCAAAATCAGCCCCAGCATTTT
>TRBJ2-7|.|TRBD2|TRBV27
CASSSSTSGSRGAYEQYF
TGTGCCAGCAGTTCCTCGACTAGCGGGTCTCGTGGAGCCTACGAGCAGTACTTC
>TRBJ2-3|.|TRBD1|TRBV30
CAWSVGTGAADTQYF
TGTGCCTGGAGTGTAGGGACAGGGGCGGCAGATACGCAGTATTTT
>TRBJ2-3|.|TRBD1|TRBV25-1
CASSEFGTVTDTQYF
TGTGCCAGCAGTGAATTTGGGACAGTCACAGATACGCAGTATTTT
>TRBJ1-1|.|.|TRBV3-1/TRBV3-2
CASSQDFAGNTEAFF
TGTGCCAGCAGCCAAGATTTTGCAGGGAACACTGAAGCTTTCTTT
>TRBJ1-1|.|TRBD1|TRBV3-1/TRBV3-2
CASSNQGAGTEAFF
TGTGCCAGCAGCAACCAGGGGGCGGGCACTGAAGCTTTCTTT
>TRBJ1-2|.|.|TRBV6-5
CASRDWGDPNYGYTF
TGTGCCAGCAGGGATTGGGGGGACCCTAACTATGGCTACACCTTC
>TRBJ1-4|.|TRBD1|TRBV6-1
CASREGTGEKLFF
TGTGCCAGCAGAGAAGGGACAGGGGAAAAACTGTTTTTT
>TRBJ2-7|.|TRBD1|TRBV12-3/TRBV12-4
CASTGQGRNEQYF
TGTGCCAGCACCGGACAGGGAAGGAACGAGCAGTACTTC
>TRBJ2-7|once|.|TRBV9
CASSVDPRGGNEQYF
TGTGCCAGCAGCGTAGACCCGAGGGGCGGGAACGAGCAGTACTTC